The rows below give T cell receptor beta chains drawn from one sample of a study of blood T cell repertoires in COVID-19. Here immunoSEQ multiplex PCR was the method, and the copy in TCRdb shows in-frame clones only, minus some. The data hold some 74,000 clones, with approximately 90% observed a single time. Input material: peripheral blood. The receptors come from a woman older than 75 with acute or convalescent COVID-19. Each CDR3 is given with its conserved first and last residue. The D gene is left open where the match is weak. Rows may omit the clone size; those that give it use once, few, many or a size class.

abundance: .; j_gene: TRBJ2-2; v_gene: TRBV7-8; d_gene: .; CDR3aa: CASSLAPRQQITGELFF; CDR3nt: TGTGCCAGCAGCTTAGCGCCCCGACAGCAGATCACCGGGGAGCTGTTTTTT
abundance: .; j_gene: TRBJ2-7; v_gene: TRBV11-2; d_gene: .; CDR3aa: CASSLEEVYEQYF; CDR3nt: TGTGCCAGCAGCTTAGAGGAGGTCTACGAGCAGTACTTC
abundance: .; j_gene: TRBJ1-4; v_gene: TRBV14; d_gene: .; CDR3aa: CASSLGGANEKLFF; CDR3nt: TGTGCCAGCAGCCTAGGGGGGGCTAATGAAAAACTGTTTTTT
abundance: .; j_gene: TRBJ2-5; v_gene: TRBV6-5; d_gene: TRBD1; CDR3aa: CASSRDRAFQETQYF; CDR3nt: TGTGCCAGCAGCAGAGACAGGGCCTTCCAAGAGACCCAGTACTTC
abundance: .; j_gene: TRBJ1-4; v_gene: TRBV30; d_gene: .; CDR3aa: CAWSGGGAGTNEKLFF; CDR3nt: TGTGCCTGGTCTGGGGGGGGCGCAGGAACTAATGAAAAACTGTTTTTT
abundance: .; j_gene: TRBJ2-2; v_gene: TRBV7-6; d_gene: TRBD1; CDR3aa: CASSSEGGQGGTGELFF; CDR3nt: TGTGCCAGCAGCTCTGAAGGGGGACAGGGCGGTACCGGGGAGCTGTTTTTT
abundance: once; j_gene: TRBJ1-2; v_gene: TRBV7-2; d_gene: .; CDR3aa: CASSAQGPADYGYTF; CDR3nt: TGTGCCAGCAGCGCGCAGGGCCCGGCCGACTATGGCTACACCTTC
abundance: .; j_gene: TRBJ2-7; v_gene: TRBV4-2; d_gene: .; CDR3aa: CASSRGSGEQYF; CDR3nt: TGTGCCAGCAGCCGTGGATCGGGGGAGCAGTACTTC
abundance: few; j_gene: TRBJ2-7; v_gene: TRBV6-5; d_gene: TRBD1; CDR3aa: CASSQDRGYTYEQYF; CDR3nt: TGTGCCAGCAGCCAAGACAGGGGATATACCTACGAGCAGTACTTC
abundance: .; j_gene: TRBJ1-1; v_gene: TRBV9; d_gene: TRBD1; CDR3aa: CASSAGTGVKAFF; CDR3nt: TGTGCCAGCAGCGCCGGGACAGGGGTGAAAGCTTTCTTT
abundance: once; j_gene: TRBJ2-1; v_gene: TRBV6-6; d_gene: .; CDR3aa: CASSYSLGNEQFF; CDR3nt: TGTGCCAGCAGTTACTCGCTAGGAAATGAGCAGTTCTTC
abundance: .; j_gene: TRBJ1-1; v_gene: TRBV7-3; d_gene: .; CDR3aa: CASSLRGDTEAFF; CDR3nt: TGTGCCAGCAGCTTACGGGGAGACACTGAAGCTTTCTTT
abundance: .; j_gene: TRBJ2-5; v_gene: TRBV7-2; d_gene: TRBD1; CDR3aa: CASSSPRTGFRETQYF; CDR3nt: TGTGCCAGCAGCTCCCCCAGGACAGGTTTTCGAGAGACCCAGTACTTC
abundance: .; j_gene: TRBJ1-1; v_gene: TRBV12-5; d_gene: TRBD1; CDR3aa: CASGSTGAFHTEAFF; CDR3nt: TGTGCTAGTGGTTCGACAGGGGCATTCCACACTGAAGCTTTCTTT
abundance: .; j_gene: TRBJ2-7; v_gene: TRBV18; d_gene: TRBD1; CDR3aa: CASSQTGSGSYEQYF; CDR3nt: TGTGCCAGCTCACAGACAGGGTCGGGCTCCTACGAGCAGTACTTC
abundance: once; j_gene: TRBJ1-1; v_gene: TRBV27; d_gene: .; CDR3aa: CASSPREGTEAFF; CDR3nt: TGTGCCAGCAGTCCCAGGGAGGGGACTGAAGCTTTCTTT
abundance: .; j_gene: TRBJ2-1; v_gene: TRBV6-5; d_gene: .; CDR3aa: CASSPGQNSYNEQFF; CDR3nt: TGTGCCAGCAGTCCGGGACAAAACTCCTACAATGAGCAGTTCTTC
abundance: .; j_gene: TRBJ2-1; v_gene: TRBV19; d_gene: .; CDR3aa: CASRPLVHPGRVGGEQFF; CDR3nt: TGTGCCAGCCGGCCCCTAGTACACCCGGGGAGAGTAGGGGGTGAGCAGTTCTTC
abundance: .; j_gene: TRBJ2-2; v_gene: TRBV6-2/TRBV6-3; d_gene: TRBD2; CDR3aa: CASSKSGRAWTGELFF; CDR3nt: TGTGCCAGCAGCAAAAGCGGGAGGGCCTGGACCGGGGAGCTGTTTTTT